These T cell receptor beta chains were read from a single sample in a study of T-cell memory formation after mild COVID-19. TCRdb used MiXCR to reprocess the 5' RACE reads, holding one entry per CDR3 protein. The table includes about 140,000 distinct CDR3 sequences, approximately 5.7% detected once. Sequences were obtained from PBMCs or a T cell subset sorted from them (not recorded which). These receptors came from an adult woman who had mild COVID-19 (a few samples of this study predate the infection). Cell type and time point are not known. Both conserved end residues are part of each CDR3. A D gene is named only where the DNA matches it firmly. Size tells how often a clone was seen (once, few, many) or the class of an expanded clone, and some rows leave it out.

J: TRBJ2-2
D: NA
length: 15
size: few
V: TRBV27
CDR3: CASSPSGTHTGELFF
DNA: TGTGCCAGCAGCCCGTCCGGGACCCACACCGGGGAGCTGTTTTTT

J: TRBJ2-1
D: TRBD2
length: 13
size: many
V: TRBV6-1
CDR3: CASRWGGYNEQFF
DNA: TGTGCCAGCCGCTGGGGGGGGTACAATGAGCAGTTCTTC

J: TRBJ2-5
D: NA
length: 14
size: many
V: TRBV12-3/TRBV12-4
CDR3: CASSLLALQETQYF
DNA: TGTGCCAGCAGCCTTTTAGCCCTCCAAGAGACCCAGTACTTC

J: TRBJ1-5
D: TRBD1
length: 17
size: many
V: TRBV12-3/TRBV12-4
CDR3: CASSSGDRGLSNQPQHF
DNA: TGTGCCAGCAGTTCCGGGGACAGGGGACTTAGCAATCAGCCCCAGCATTTT

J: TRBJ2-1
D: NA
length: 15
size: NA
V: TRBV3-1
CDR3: CASRTQGWSYNEQFF
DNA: TGTGCCAGCAGGACCCAAGGGTGGTCCTACAATGAGCAGTTCTTC

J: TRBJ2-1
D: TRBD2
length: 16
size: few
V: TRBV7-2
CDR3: CASSFPLAGIYNEQFF
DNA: TGTGCCAGCAGCTTTCCACTAGCGGGTATATACAATGAGCAGTTCTTC

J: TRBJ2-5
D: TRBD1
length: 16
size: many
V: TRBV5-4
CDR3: CASSLPPTGGSETQYF
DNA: TGTGCCAGCAGCTTGCCCCCCACAGGGGGCTCGGAGACCCAGTACTTC

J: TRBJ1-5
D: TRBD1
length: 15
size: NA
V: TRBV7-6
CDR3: CASSLKAGGRQPQHF
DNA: TGTGCCAGCAGCTTAAAGGCAGGGGGAAGACAGCCCCAGCATTTT

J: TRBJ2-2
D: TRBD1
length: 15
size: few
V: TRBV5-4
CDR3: CASSSSGTGAGELFF
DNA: TGTGCCAGCAGCTCTTCCGGGACAGGGGCCGGGGAGCTGTTTTTT

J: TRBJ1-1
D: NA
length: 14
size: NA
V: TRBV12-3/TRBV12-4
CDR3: CASSLGQGTTEAFF
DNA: TGTGCCAGCAGTTTAGGGCAGGGAACCACTGAAGCTTTCTTT

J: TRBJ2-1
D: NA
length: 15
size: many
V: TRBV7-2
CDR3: CASSPPGLRHNEQFF
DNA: TGTGCCAGCAGCCCCCCGGGCCTCCGACACAATGAGCAGTTCTTC

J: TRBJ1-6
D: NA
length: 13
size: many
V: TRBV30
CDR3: CAWNPRRTSPLHF
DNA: TGTGCCTGGAATCCAAGGCGGACTTCACCCCTCCACTTT

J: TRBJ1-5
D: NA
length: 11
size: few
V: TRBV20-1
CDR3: CSAFKDQPQHF
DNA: TGCAGTGCTTTTAAGGATCAGCCCCAGCATTTT

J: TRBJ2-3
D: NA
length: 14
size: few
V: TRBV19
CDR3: CASSMAQALDTQYF
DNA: TGTGCCAGTAGTATGGCCCAGGCTTTGGATACGCAGTATTTT

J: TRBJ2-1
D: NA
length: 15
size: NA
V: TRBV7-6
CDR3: CASSLSQGTYNEQFF
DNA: TGTGCCAGCAGCTTATCCCAGGGGACGTACAATGAGCAGTTCTTC

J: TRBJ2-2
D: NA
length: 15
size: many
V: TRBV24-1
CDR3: CATGGSLGEAGELFF
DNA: TGTGCCACCGGAGGGTCGCTGGGGGAAGCCGGGGAGCTGTTTTTT

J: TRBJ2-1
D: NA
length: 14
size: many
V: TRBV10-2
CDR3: CASSPGTTRGEQFF
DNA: TGCGCCAGCAGTCCCGGGACCACGAGGGGTGAGCAGTTCTTC

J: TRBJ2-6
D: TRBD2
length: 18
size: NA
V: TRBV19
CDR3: CASSIPGLAGSGANVLTF
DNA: TGTGCCAGTAGTATCCCGGGACTAGCGGGGTCTGGGGCCAACGTCCTGACTTTC

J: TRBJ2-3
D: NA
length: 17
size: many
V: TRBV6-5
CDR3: CASRPQLASIGTDTQYF
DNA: TGTGCCAGCAGACCCCAACTAGCCTCGATTGGGACAGATACGCAGTATTTT

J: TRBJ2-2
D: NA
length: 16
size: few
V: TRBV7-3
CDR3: CASSFQGPSNTGELFF
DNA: TGTGCCAGCAGCTTCCAGGGGCCGTCGAACACCGGGGAGCTGTTTTTT

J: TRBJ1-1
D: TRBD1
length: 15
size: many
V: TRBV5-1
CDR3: CASSQGQGMNTEAFF
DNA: TGCGCCAGCAGCCAAGGACAGGGGATGAACACTGAAGCTTTCTTT

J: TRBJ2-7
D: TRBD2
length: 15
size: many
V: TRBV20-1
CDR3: CSALAPAGGSYEQYF
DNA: TGCAGTGCTTTGGCCCCCGCGGGAGGCTCCTACGAGCAGTACTTC

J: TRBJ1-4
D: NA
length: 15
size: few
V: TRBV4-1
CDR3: CASSYWTATNEKLFF
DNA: TGCGCCAGCAGCTACTGGACAGCAACTAATGAAAAACTGTTTTTT

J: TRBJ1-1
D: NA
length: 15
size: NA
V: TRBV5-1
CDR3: CASSLVGQMNTEAFF
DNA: TGCGCCAGCAGCCTGGTCGGACAGATGAACACTGAAGCTTTCTTT

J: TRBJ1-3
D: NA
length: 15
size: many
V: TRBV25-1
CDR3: CASSESGFSGNTIYF
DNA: TGTGCCAGCAGTGAATCAGGTTTCTCTGGAAACACCATATATTTT

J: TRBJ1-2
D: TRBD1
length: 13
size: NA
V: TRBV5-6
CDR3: CASSLVGTEGYTF
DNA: TGTGCCAGCAGCTTGGTTGGGACAGAGGGCTACACCTTC

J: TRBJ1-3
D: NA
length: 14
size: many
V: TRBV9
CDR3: CASSVERSGNTIYF
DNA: TGTGCCAGCAGCGTAGAGAGGTCTGGAAACACCATATATTTT

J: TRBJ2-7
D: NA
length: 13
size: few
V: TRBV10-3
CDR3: CAMSRDKDYEQYF
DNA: TGTGCCATGTCCCGGGACAAGGACTACGAGCAGTACTTC

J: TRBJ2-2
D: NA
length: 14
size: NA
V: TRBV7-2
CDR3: CASSLFGNTGELFF
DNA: TGTGCCAGCAGCTTATTCGGGAACACCGGGGAGCTGTTTTTT

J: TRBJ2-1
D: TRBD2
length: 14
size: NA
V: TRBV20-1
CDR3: CSAALAGTGNEQFF
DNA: TGCAGTGCTGCCCTAGCGGGAACGGGGAATGAGCAGTTCTTC

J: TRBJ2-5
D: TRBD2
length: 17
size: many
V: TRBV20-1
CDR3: CSARDTRSLAAQETQYF
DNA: TGCAGTGCTAGAGATACCCGGTCACTAGCGGCCCAAGAGACCCAGTACTTC

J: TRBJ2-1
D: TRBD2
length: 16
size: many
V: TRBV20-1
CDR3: CSAETLAGTSYNEQFF
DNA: TGCAGTGCTGAAACTCTAGCGGGAACCTCCTACAATGAGCAGTTCTTC

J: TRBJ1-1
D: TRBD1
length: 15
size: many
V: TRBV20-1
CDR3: CSARPQGSWNTEAFF
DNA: TGCAGTGCTAGACCACAGGGGAGTTGGAACACTGAAGCTTTCTTT

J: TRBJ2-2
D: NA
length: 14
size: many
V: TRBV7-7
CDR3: CASSLGWNTGELFF
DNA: TGTGCTAGCAGCTTAGGTTGGAACACCGGGGAGCTGTTTTTT

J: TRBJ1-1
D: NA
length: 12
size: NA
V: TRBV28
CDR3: CASRVIKSEAFF
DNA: TGTGCCAGCAGGGTTATAAAATCTGAAGCTTTCTTT

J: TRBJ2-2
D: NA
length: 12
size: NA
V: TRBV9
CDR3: CASSPHTGELFF
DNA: TGTGCCAGCAGCCCCCATACCGGGGAGCTGTTTTTT